A selection of T cell receptor beta chains follows, all from one sample in a study of T cells in Graves' hyperthyroidism and ophthalmopathy. TCRdb recomputed calls from the multiplex PCR reads with MiXCR, one row per CDR3 protein. The sample has 500,000 to 700,000 distinct CDR3 sequences; 16% are singletons. Material: blood. The source of these receptors is a woman under 30 with Graves' hyperthyroidism. CDR3s include the opening cysteine and the closing phenylalanine or tryptophan. D genes are given only for firm matches. Rows may omit the clone size; those that give it use once, few, many or a size class.

d_call: -
clone_size: many
v_call: TRBV19
j_call: TRBJ2-6
cdr3_aa: CASNRDGSSGANVLTF

d_call: -
clone_size: -
v_call: TRBV6-1
j_call: TRBJ1-5
cdr3_aa: CASSQWQPQHF

d_call: TRBD1
clone_size: many
v_call: TRBV2
j_call: TRBJ2-3
cdr3_aa: CARGQGKGTDTQYF

d_call: -
clone_size: -
v_call: TRBV10-3
j_call: TRBJ2-5
cdr3_aa: CAISPLEGETQYF

d_call: -
clone_size: many
v_call: TRBV6-1
j_call: TRBJ2-7
cdr3_aa: CASSDAGSRDEQYF

d_call: TRBD1
clone_size: -
v_call: TRBV5-1
j_call: TRBJ2-7
cdr3_aa: CASSQTGVFYEQYF

d_call: -
clone_size: few
v_call: TRBV5-1
j_call: TRBJ1-4
cdr3_aa: CASSLLVGRDEKLFF

d_call: -
clone_size: few
v_call: TRBV20-1
j_call: TRBJ2-2
cdr3_aa: CSARVTGTSNTGELFF

d_call: -
clone_size: -
v_call: TRBV27
j_call: TRBJ2-7
cdr3_aa: CASSLYLGGSYEQYF

d_call: TRBD1
clone_size: few
v_call: TRBV12-3/TRBV12-4
j_call: TRBJ1-5
cdr3_aa: CASSATGQGLQPQHF

d_call: TRBD2
clone_size: -
v_call: TRBV5-1
j_call: TRBJ2-4
cdr3_aa: CASSLTGTRGFGLAKNIQYF

d_call: TRBD2
clone_size: few
v_call: TRBV20-1
j_call: TRBJ2-7
cdr3_aa: CSAPVPGAGAYEQYF

d_call: -
clone_size: -
v_call: TRBV5-1
j_call: TRBJ2-3
cdr3_aa: CASSLEAGPSTDTQYF

d_call: -
clone_size: many
v_call: TRBV28
j_call: TRBJ2-7
cdr3_aa: CASSLTANYEQYF

d_call: TRBD1
clone_size: many
v_call: TRBV3-1
j_call: TRBJ1-1
cdr3_aa: CASSHIPGGNTEAFF

d_call: -
clone_size: many
v_call: TRBV12-5
j_call: TRBJ2-5
cdr3_aa: CASGLDREETQYF

d_call: TRBD2
clone_size: many
v_call: TRBV12-3/TRBV12-4
j_call: TRBJ2-7
cdr3_aa: CASSQSLAESSYEQYF

d_call: -
clone_size: many
v_call: TRBV28
j_call: TRBJ2-1
cdr3_aa: CASSWARAGEQFF

d_call: -
clone_size: -
v_call: TRBV19
j_call: TRBJ1-1
cdr3_aa: CASSMFPGGNTEAFF

d_call: -
clone_size: many
v_call: TRBV6-2/TRBV6-3
j_call: TRBJ1-1
cdr3_aa: CASSYSFGLGRLNTEAFF

d_call: TRBD2
clone_size: many
v_call: TRBV6-1
j_call: TRBJ2-5
cdr3_aa: CASSFSGRALETQYF

d_call: -
clone_size: -
v_call: TRBV3-1
j_call: TRBJ1-5
cdr3_aa: CANQEGGGSSQPQHF

d_call: -
clone_size: few
v_call: TRBV7-2
j_call: TRBJ1-6
cdr3_aa: CASSLASSPLHF

d_call: TRBD1
clone_size: -
v_call: TRBV6-2/TRBV6-3
j_call: TRBJ1-4
cdr3_aa: CASSKGTGVTNEKLFF

d_call: TRBD1
clone_size: many
v_call: TRBV20-1
j_call: TRBJ2-7
cdr3_aa: CSAPGQGPYEQYF

d_call: -
clone_size: many
v_call: TRBV12-3/TRBV12-4
j_call: TRBJ2-2
cdr3_aa: CASSLVGGSLTGELFF

d_call: TRBD2
clone_size: many
v_call: TRBV20-1
j_call: TRBJ2-3
cdr3_aa: CSARPGGGPGDTQYF

d_call: -
clone_size: -
v_call: TRBV9
j_call: TRBJ1-5
cdr3_aa: CASSPGDSSNQPQHF

d_call: -
clone_size: few
v_call: TRBV7-9
j_call: TRBJ1-3
cdr3_aa: CASSFGSSGNTIYF

d_call: -
clone_size: few
v_call: TRBV6-1
j_call: TRBJ2-1
cdr3_aa: CASSRLGQNEQFF

d_call: -
clone_size: -
v_call: TRBV6-1
j_call: TRBJ2-1
cdr3_aa: CASGLGPYNEQFF

d_call: -
clone_size: -
v_call: TRBV6-1
j_call: TRBJ2-1
cdr3_aa: CASTRGAMGLNEQFF

d_call: TRBD1
clone_size: -
v_call: TRBV29-1
j_call: TRBJ1-2
cdr3_aa: CSVGDSRGGGYTF

d_call: -
clone_size: -
v_call: TRBV7-8
j_call: TRBJ2-7
cdr3_aa: CASSSQGIYEQYF

d_call: -
clone_size: many
v_call: TRBV27
j_call: TRBJ2-3
cdr3_aa: CASSSLGREATDTQYF

d_call: -
clone_size: many
v_call: TRBV7-2
j_call: TRBJ2-7
cdr3_aa: CASSSRDGTYEQYF

d_call: TRBD2
clone_size: many
v_call: TRBV29-1
j_call: TRBJ2-2
cdr3_aa: CSVGTSGRNGNTGELFF

d_call: -
clone_size: many
v_call: TRBV12-5
j_call: TRBJ1-4
cdr3_aa: CASGSGRLTDEKLFF

d_call: TRBD2
clone_size: few
v_call: TRBV19
j_call: TRBJ2-1
cdr3_aa: CATRSGSAFSYNEQFF

d_call: TRBD1
clone_size: few
v_call: TRBV14
j_call: TRBJ2-5
cdr3_aa: CASSQWTGGRETQYF

d_call: TRBD1
clone_size: -
v_call: TRBV10-3
j_call: TRBJ2-5
cdr3_aa: CAIRGDRVHETQYF

d_call: -
clone_size: -
v_call: TRBV11-2
j_call: TRBJ1-1
cdr3_aa: CASSVTVAMNTEAFF

d_call: TRBD2
clone_size: once
v_call: TRBV20-1
j_call: TRBJ2-1
cdr3_aa: CSATSGRAPSPNEQFF

d_call: TRBD1
clone_size: -
v_call: TRBV19
j_call: TRBJ1-6
cdr3_aa: CASSDGTGPSPLHF

d_call: -
clone_size: many
v_call: TRBV20-1
j_call: TRBJ1-2
cdr3_aa: CSAPDGDYGYTF

d_call: TRBD2
clone_size: few
v_call: TRBV12-3/TRBV12-4
j_call: TRBJ2-1
cdr3_aa: CASSPRRGGGVFMNEQFF